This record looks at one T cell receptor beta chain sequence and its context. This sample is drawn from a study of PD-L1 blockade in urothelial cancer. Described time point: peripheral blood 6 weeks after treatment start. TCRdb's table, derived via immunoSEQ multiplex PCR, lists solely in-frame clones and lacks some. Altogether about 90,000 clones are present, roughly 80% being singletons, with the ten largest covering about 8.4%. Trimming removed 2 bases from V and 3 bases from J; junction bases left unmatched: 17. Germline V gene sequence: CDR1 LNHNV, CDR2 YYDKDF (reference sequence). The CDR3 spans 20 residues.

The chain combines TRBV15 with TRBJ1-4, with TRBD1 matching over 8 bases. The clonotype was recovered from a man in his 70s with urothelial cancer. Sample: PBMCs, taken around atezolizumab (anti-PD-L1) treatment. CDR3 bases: TGTGCCACCAGCAGACCCCCTGGGGCAGGGGGCTTTAGGGCTAATGAAAAACTGTTTTTT. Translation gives CATSRPPGAGGFRANEKLFF.